What follows are 18 T cell receptor beta chains derived from one specimen sequenced in a study of shared clonotypes between healthy human individuals. Terminally differentiated effector memory CD45RA+ cells were excluded by CCR7 positive selection of CD45RO-negative cells. Data came from immunoSEQ multiplex PCR; TCRdb stores just in-frame clones and leaves some out. The data contain just over 2,000,000 clones, just under 95% of them seen just once; the ten biggest clones take up around 1.1%. Sequences were obtained from naive CD8+ T cells sorted from blood. Source of these receptors: a man younger than 35 in good health.

CDR3 nucleotides: TGTGCCAGTGGGACAGGGGCTTGGGAGCAGTACTTC. It yields the protein CASGTGAWEQYF. This rearrangement joins TRBV5-5 to TRBJ2-7; 10 bases map to TRBD1. The CDR3 covers 12 residues. After removal of 8 bases from V and 7 bases from J, the junction contained 6 bases not matched to a gene. Looked up from germline, CDR1 is SGHKS and CDR2 is YYEKEE (reference sequence). Supplemented by reference TRBV5-5 and TRBJ2-7, the full variable domain reads DAGVTQSPTHLIKTRGQQVTLRCSPISGHKSVSWYQQVLGQGPQFIFQYYEKEERGRGNFPDRFSARQFPNYSSELNVNALLLGDSALYLCASGTGAWEQYFGPGTRLTVT.

The chain is built from TRBV6-6 and TRBJ1-6; perhaps TRBD1 as D (5 bases). CDR1 is MNHNY and CDR2 is SVGAGI in the germline V gene (reference sequence). The CDR3 is 16 residues long. V lost 0 bases, J lost 8 bases, and 14 bases lay in between. CDR3 nucleotides: TGTGCCAGCAGTTACTCGTTAGGGACTTTGTATTCACCCCTCCACTTT. Its protein product is CASSYSLGTLYSPLHF.

The chain couples TRBV6-5 to TRBJ1-5; D perhaps matches TRBD1 (5 bases). Trimming left V 11 bases short and J 2 bases short, with 13 bases between. This CDR3 region has 13 residues. CDR1 and CDR2 from the germline V gene are MNHEY and SVGAGI. The CDR3 DNA reads as TGTGCCTTCGGCAGGGTAGGCAATCAGCCCCAGCATTTT. Its protein is CAFGRVGNQPQHF.

V and J are TRBV6-5 and TRBJ2-1; D might be TRBD2 (6 bases). V lost 2 bases, J lost 2 bases, and 13 bases lay in between. Germline V lookup: CDR1 MNHEY, CDR2 SVGAGI. This CDR3 is 16 amino acids long. CDR3 in DNA: TGTGCCAGCAGTTACGACGGGACTGGAACCTACAATGAGCAGTTCTTC. This encodes CASSYDGTGTYNEQFF.

This chain joins TRBV4-1 and TRBJ2-7; the D gene is possibly TRBD2 (6 bases). CDR1 and CDR2 from the germline V gene are MGHRA and YSYEKL. The CDR3 is 14 amino acids. Trimming removed 3 bases from V and 5 bases from J, with 14 bases in between. CDR3 nucleotides: TGCGCCAGCAGCCACCGGGCGGGGACGAACGAGCAGTACTTC. Protein sequence: CASSHRAGTNEQYF.

The gene calls are TRBV21-1 and TRBJ1-6. TRBV21-1 is a documented pseudogene. The CDR3 is 16 residues long. CDR3 in amino acids: CASFLMAPHYNSPLHF. In DNA form, the CDR3 reads TGTGCCAGCTTCCTAATGGCCCCTCACTATAATTCACCCCTCCACTTT.

The genes are TRBV7-3 and TRBJ1-6; 9 positions match TRBD1. Germline V CDR1 and CDR2: SGHTA, FQGTGA. The V and J ends lost 5 bases and 9 bases, in that order; junction bases with no gene match: 8. This CDR3 is built from 15 residues. The CDR3 loop is CASSPNGQGISPLHF. The DNA for the CDR3 is TGTGCCAGCAGCCCTAACGGACAGGGGATTTCACCCCTCCACTTT.

The chain uses TRBV27 and TRBJ1-3; D unresolved. Trimming removed 3 bases at V and 3 bases at J, with 6 bases between. Germline CDR1 reads MNHEY; CDR2 reads SMNVEV (reference sequence). The CDR3 consists of 13 residues. The CDR3 bases are TGTGCCAGCAGTTTGGGATATGGAAACACCATATATTTT. Residues: CASSLGYGNTIYF.

The chain couples TRBV19 to TRBJ2-3; 10 positions agree with TRBD1. Germline V gene sequence: CDR1 LNHDA, CDR2 SQIVND (reference sequence). The V segment lost 2 bases and the J segment 6 bases; nucleotides outside the gene matches: 8. CDR3 length: 16 amino acids. The CDR3 protein is CASSIKRTGGSDTQYF. DNA of the CDR3: TGTGCCAGTAGTATAAAACGGACAGGGGGTAGTGATACGCAGTATTTT.

The V gene is TRBV2, the J gene TRBJ2-3; 8 bases fit TRBD2. Germline trimming cut 4 bases from V and 2 bases from J; bases unmatched to any gene: 5. The CDR3 is 15 residues long. CDR1 is SNHLY and CDR2 is FYNNEI in the germline V gene. The CDR3, as DNA: TGTGCCAGCAGTGTGGCGGGGGGTCCCACAGATACGCAGTATTTT. Residues: CASSVAGGPTDTQYF.

This clone has only one observation. The J gene is TRBJ2-2, the V gene TRBV4-1, with unresolved D. The V gene lost 3 bases and the J gene lost 6 bases, with 14 bases spanning the gap. Germline values: CDR1 MGHRA, CDR2 YSYEKL. This CDR3 contains 15 residues. The CDR3: CASSQFNPPSGELFF. The CDR3 region has the DNA TGCGCCAGCAGCCAGTTTAACCCACCCTCCGGGGAGCTGTTTTTT.

For this clone: This specimen includes other DNA sequences encoding the same CDR3. The chain recombines TRBV19 with TRBJ2-1; 10 positions match TRBD2. The V segment lost 6 bases and the J segment 0 bases; nucleotides outside the gene matches: 2. The CDR3 sequence is 15 residues long. Germline CDR1 and CDR2: LNHDA and SQIVND (reference sequence). CDR3 region: CASRLAGSSYNEQFF. DNA for the CDR3: TGTGCCAGTAGACTAGCGGGATCCTCCTACAATGAGCAGTTCTTC.

CDR3 sequence: CASSRGQVNTEAFF. For the CDR3, the DNA is TGCGCCAGCAGCCGGGGACAGGTGAACACTGAAGCTTTCTTT. The J gene is TRBJ1-1, the V gene TRBV4-1; 8 bases are a match to TRBD1. In germline, CDR1 is MGHRA, CDR2 YSYEKL. This CDR3 comprises 14 residues. The ends lost 4 bases at V and 0 bases at J; junction bases unmatched: 1.

The chain combines TRBV19 with TRBJ2-7, with D tentatively TRBD2 (5 bases). The length of the CDR3 is 16 residues. Trimming cost V 3 bases and J 1 base, with 16 bases left between them. From germline, CDR1 is LNHDA and CDR2 SQIVND (reference sequence). CDR3 DNA: TGTGCCAGTAGTATTAAGTCAGAGGGCAGATCCTACGAGCAGTACTTC. This translates into CASSIKSEGRSYEQYF.

V and J are TRBV6-5 and TRBJ2-1; D assignment may be TRBD1 or TRBD2 (5 bases each). Trimming left V 0 bases short and J 4 bases short, with 13 bases between. In germline, CDR1 is MNHEY, CDR2 SVGAGI. This CDR3 region has 16 residues. The CDR3 DNA follows: TGTGCCAGCAGTTACTCGATGGGGGAAGCGTACAATGAGCAGTTCTTC. It codes for CASSYSMGEAYNEQFF.

The V and J genes are TRBV27 and TRBJ2-7; 9 nucleotides agree with TRBD2. The V gene end was trimmed by 0 bases and the J gene end by 5 bases; junction bases not matched to a gene: 8. CDR1 is MNHEY, CDR2 SMNVEV, per germline (reference sequence). The CDR3 totals 16 residues. CDR3 DNA: TGTGCCAGCAGTTTATCGTCGGCAGGCGGGAGGGACGAGCAGTACTTC. Translation: CASSLSSAGGRDEQYF.

CDR3 amino acids: CASSSRLVADTQYF. The CDR3 DNA is TGTGCCAGCAGCTCGAGACTAGTAGCAGATACGCAGTATTTT. The V gene is TRBV7-9, the J gene TRBJ2-3; the D gene is possibly TRBD2 (6 bases). V was pared by 4 bases and J by 4 bases, with 12 bases between. CDR1 SEHNR and CDR2 FQNEAQ come from the germline V gene (reference sequence). This CDR3 has 14 amino acids.

This clone was found once. This sequence joins TRBV6-5 and TRBJ2-1; TRBD2 aligns across 7 bases. The V gene end was trimmed by 4 bases and the J gene end by 6 bases; junction bases not matched to a gene: 9. In germline, CDR1 is MNHEY, CDR2 SVGAGI. The CDR3 runs to 15 residues. The CDR3 protein is CASSFLAESPNEQFF. The CDR3 region has the DNA TGTGCCAGCAGTTTCCTAGCGGAGAGTCCCAATGAGCAGTTCTTC.